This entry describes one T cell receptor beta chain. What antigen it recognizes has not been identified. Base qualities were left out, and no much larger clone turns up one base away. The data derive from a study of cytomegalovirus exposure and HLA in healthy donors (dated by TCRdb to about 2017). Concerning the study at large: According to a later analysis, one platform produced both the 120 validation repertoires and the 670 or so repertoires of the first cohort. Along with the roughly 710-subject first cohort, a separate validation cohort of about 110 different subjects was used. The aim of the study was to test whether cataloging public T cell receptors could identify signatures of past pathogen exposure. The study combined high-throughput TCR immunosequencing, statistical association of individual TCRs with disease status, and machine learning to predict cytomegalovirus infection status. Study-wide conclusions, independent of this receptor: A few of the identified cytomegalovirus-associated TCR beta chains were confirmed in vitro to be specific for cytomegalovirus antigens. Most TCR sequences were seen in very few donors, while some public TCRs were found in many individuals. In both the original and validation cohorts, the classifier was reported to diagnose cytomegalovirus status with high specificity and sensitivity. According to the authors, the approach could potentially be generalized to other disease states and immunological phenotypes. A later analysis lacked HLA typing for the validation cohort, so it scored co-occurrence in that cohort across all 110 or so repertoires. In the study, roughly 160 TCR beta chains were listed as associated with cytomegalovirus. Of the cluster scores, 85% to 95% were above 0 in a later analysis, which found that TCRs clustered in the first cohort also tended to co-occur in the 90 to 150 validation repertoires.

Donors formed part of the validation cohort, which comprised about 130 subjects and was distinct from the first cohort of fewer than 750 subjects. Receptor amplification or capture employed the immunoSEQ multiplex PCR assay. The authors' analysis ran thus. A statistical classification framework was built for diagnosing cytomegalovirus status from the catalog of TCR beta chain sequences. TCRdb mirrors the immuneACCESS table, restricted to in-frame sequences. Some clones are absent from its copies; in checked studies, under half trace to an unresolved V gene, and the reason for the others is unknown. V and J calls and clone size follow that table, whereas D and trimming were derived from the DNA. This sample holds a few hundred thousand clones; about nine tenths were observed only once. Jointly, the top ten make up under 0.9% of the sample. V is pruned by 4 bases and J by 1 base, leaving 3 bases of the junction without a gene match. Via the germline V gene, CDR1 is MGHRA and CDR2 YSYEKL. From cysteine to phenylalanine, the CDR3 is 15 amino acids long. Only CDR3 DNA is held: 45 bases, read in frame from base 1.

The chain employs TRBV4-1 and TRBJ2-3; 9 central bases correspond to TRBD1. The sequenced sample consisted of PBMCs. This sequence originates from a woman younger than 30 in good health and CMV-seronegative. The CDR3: CASSLWTGGTDTQYF. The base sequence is TGCGCCAGCAGCCTCTGGACAGGGGGCACAGATACGCAGTATTTT.